This T cell receptor beta chain was documented in a study of spatial heterogeneity in lung cancer. This clonotype came up many times. The CDR3 length is 17 residues. V dropped 5 bases and J dropped 7 bases, with 21 bases sitting between them. Per the germline V gene, CDR1 is PRHDT and CDR2 is FYEKMQ (reference sequence). This sample's time point: blood at routine non-recurrence follow-up after resection. The authors sequenced whole RNA from tumor, nontumor lung or frozen PBMC without sorting. TCRdb reprocessed the 5' RACE reads via MiXCR and lists one record per CDR3 protein. The table shows about 25,000 distinct CDR3 sequences, with 5.5% to 7% occurring only once.

The sample in question was PBMCs, obtained at follow-up. The receptor was isolated from a male donor with early-stage non-small cell lung cancer. This chain joins TRBV13 and TRBJ1-6; no definite D call. The CDR3, as DNA: TGTGCCAGCAGCCCCTCTTGGTCCACAAGACTCAATTCACCCCTCCACTTT. Translated: CASSPSWSTRLNSPLHF.